Below are 2 T cell receptor beta chains sequenced from a single sample in a study of cytomegalovirus exposure and HLA in healthy donors. Sequencing used immunoSEQ multiplex PCR; TCRdb keeps in-frame clones, though not all of them. The data hold about 220,000 clones, with 88% observed a single time. Sequenced material: PBMCs. All receptors derive from a woman aged 18-30 years in good health and CMV-seronegative.

The V gene is TRBV6-5, the J gene TRBJ1-1; 9 bases are shared with TRBD1. Germline loops: CDR1 MNHEY, CDR2 SVGAGI. J lost 0 bases, V lost 7 bases, and 3 bases had no gene match. The CDR3 sequence is 14 residues long. CDR3 in DNA: TGTGCCAGCACAACAGGGGGCCTGAACACTGAAGCTTTCTTT. It yields the protein CASTTGGLNTEAFF.

V and J are TRBV13 and TRBJ2-1; 9 bases are shared with TRBD2. Germline V gives CDR1 PRHDT, CDR2 FYEKMQ (reference sequence). This CDR3 region has 24 residues. The V and J ends lost 4 bases and 4 bases, in that order; junction bases with no gene match: 32. The DNA for the CDR3 is TGTGCCAGCAGCTCTCCCGGAACAGGGGAACTCGGGCTAGCGGGAACGATGCTTTACAATGAGCAGTTCTTC. It specifies CASSSPGTGELGLAGTMLYNEQFF.